Following are 15 T cell receptor beta chains from one sample sequenced in a study of cytomegalovirus exposure and HLA in healthy donors. The study ran its PCR with 60 Vbeta and 13 Jbeta primers. Assay used: immunoSEQ multiplex PCR; TCRdb lists only in-frame clones, some missing. This sample has some 140,000 clones; 65% to 75% occur once, and the top ten carry around 2.3%. Material for sequencing was PBMCs. The origin of the receptors is a man aged 25-40 years in good health and CMV-seronegative.

V and J are TRBV10-3 and TRBJ2-5, with D possibly being TRBD2 (5 bases). Trimming shortened V by 4 bases and J by 0 bases, and 6 bases separated the two germline ends. The CDR3 is 13 amino acids. Germline V gene lookup returns CDR1 ENHRY and CDR2 SYGVKD. CDR3: CAISARDQETQYF. DNA for the CDR3: TGTGCCATCAGTGCGAGGGACCAAGAGACCCAGTACTTC.

The CDR3 here is CASSLISGGEQYF. The CDR3 bases are TGTGCCAGCAGCTTAATCTCGGGGGGCGAGCAGTACTTC. The rearrangement joins TRBV7-3 to TRBJ2-5; 7 nucleotides align to TRBD2. The J call is in doubt because the DNA end fits TRBJ2-7 better. The CDR3 has 13 amino acids. The V gene's germline CDR1 is SGHTA and CDR2 FQGTGA.

V usage is TRBV4-3 and J usage is TRBJ1-4; 8 bases agree with TRBD1. The CDR3 runs 16 residues. Germline V gene sequence: CDR1 LGHNA, CDR2 YSLEER. J was trimmed by 4 bases and V by 0 bases; bases with no gene match: 4. The CDR3 sequence: CASSQDSGGYNEKLFF. CDR3 nucleotides: TGCGCCAGCAGCCAAGATTCAGGGGGCTATAATGAAAAACTGTTTTTT.

CDR3 loop: CASSMGTEGGYTF. The CDR3 DNA follows: TGTGCCAGTAGTATGGGGACAGAAGGGGGCTACACCTTC. This chain connects TRBV19 to TRBJ1-2; TRBD1 aligns across 7 bases. The CDR3 loop spans 13 amino acids. The germline V gene has CDR1 LNHDA and CDR2 SQIVND (reference sequence). Trimming took 3 bases from V and 8 from J; bases not matched to a gene: 6.

Points on this clone: Additional DNA sequences in this sample encode the identical CDR3. This sequence joins TRBV18 and TRBJ1-5; 7 bases agree with TRBD1. Germline V gene data show CDR1 as KGHSH and CDR2 as LQKENI. The CDR3 spans 13 residues. V was pared by 3 bases and J by 5 bases, with 1 base of the junction left unmatched. The CDR3 region is CASSPQGDQPQHF. The CDR3 DNA follows: TGTGCCAGCTCACCGCAGGGGGATCAGCCCCAGCATTTT.

The chain employs TRBV25-1 and TRBJ2-2; weak D call: TRBD2 (6 bases). CDR1 is MGHDK and CDR2 is SYGVNS in the germline V gene. The CDR3 has 14 amino acids. With 3 bases removed from V and 7 bases from J, the gap between germline ends came to 12 bases. CDR3 nucleotide sequence: TGTGCCAGCAGTGATGCCCGGGGACTCGGGGAGCTGTTTTTT. It is translated as CASSDARGLGELFF.

The chain couples TRBV6-5 to TRBJ2-3; D is possibly TRBD2 (6 bases). Per germline, CDR1 MNHEY and CDR2 SVGAGI. The V end was cut by 2 bases, the J end by 6 bases, with 12 bases between. The CDR3 spans 14 residues. This CDR3 is CASSYRSGDDTQYF. In DNA, the CDR3 is TGTGCCAGCAGTTACCGATCGGGGGACGATACGCAGTATTTT.

This rearrangement joins TRBV19 to TRBJ2-3; D is unclear. V lost 3 bases to trimming and J lost 0 bases, with 7 bases between them. The CDR3 is 14 amino acids. Germline lookup yields CDR1 LNHDA and CDR2 SQIVND (reference sequence). The CDR3 DNA reads TGTGCCAGTAGTATTTCCGGGAGCACAGATACGCAGTATTTT. Amino acids: CASSISGSTDTQYF.

The chain has TRBV6-1 and TRBJ2-7; weak D call: TRBD1 (8 bases). This CDR3 comprises 14 residues. The V gene lost 5 bases and the J gene lost 6 bases, with 17 bases spanning the gap. Germline CDR1 and CDR2: MNHNS and SASEGT. The CDR3 DNA is TGTGCCAGCAGTCCAAGGACAGGGAGGGGCGAGCAGTACTTC. Amino acid sequence: CASSPRTGRGEQYF.

This clone was observed a few times. The rearrangement joins TRBV7-8 to TRBJ2-1, with a possible D match to TRBD1 (5 bases). V was trimmed by 3 bases and J by 4 bases, leaving 7 bases between them. The CDR3 has 13 amino acids. The germline gives CDR1 SGHVS, CDR2 FQNEAQ. The CDR3 loop reads CASSFRGYNEQFF. In DNA form, the CDR3 reads TGTGCCAGCAGCTTTAGGGGTTACAATGAGCAGTTCTTC.

The J gene is TRBJ2-7, the V gene TRBV29-1; D perhaps matches TRBD1 (6 bases). The germline V and J ends were trimmed by 6 bases and 6 bases, with 18 bases remaining between them. The CDR3 contains 13 residues. CDR1 is SQVTM, CDR2 ANQGSEA, per germline. CDR3: CSVEQGLVGEQYF. The DNA of the CDR3 is TGCAGCGTGGAGCAGGGGCTGGTGGGCGAGCAGTACTTC.

The V call is TRBV2, the J call TRBJ2-7; 7 bases are shared with TRBD1. The germline V gene has CDR1 SNHLY and CDR2 FYNNEI. V gave up 4 bases and J gave up 8 bases; unmatched junction bases: 11. The length of the CDR3 is 14 residues. This CDR3 is CASSGDSWNSQQYF. In DNA, the CDR3 is TGTGCCAGCAGTGGGGACAGCTGGAATAGCCAGCAGTACTTC.

This chain joins TRBV6-5 and TRBJ2-1; the D is unclear. The ends were cut back, 4 bases at V and 9 bases at J, with 7 bases in the middle. The CDR3 consists of 11 residues. Germline loops: CDR1 MNHEY, CDR2 SVGAGI. CDR3 sequence reads: CASSSQREQFF. CDR3 in DNA: TGTGCCAGCAGTTCGCAGCGTGAGCAGTTCTTC.

The CDR3 sequence is CSQLAGEYNEQFF. DNA for the CDR3: TGCAGTCAACTAGCGGGGGAGTACAATGAGCAGTTCTTC. V usage is TRBV29-1 and J usage is TRBJ2-1; 11 bases line up with TRBD2. This CDR3 spans 13 amino acids. Germline CDR1 reads SQVTM; CDR2 reads ANQGSEA.

The V and J genes are TRBV2 and TRBJ2-2; a possible D gene is TRBD1 (6 bases). Per germline, CDR1 SNHLY and CDR2 FYNNEI. V lost 5 bases and J 6 bases, leaving 16 bases between the germline ends. CDR3 size: 15 residues. CDR3 in amino acids: CASSKAGVIAGELFF. CDR3 coding DNA: TGTGCCAGCAGTAAGGCAGGGGTAATCGCCGGGGAGCTGTTTTTT.